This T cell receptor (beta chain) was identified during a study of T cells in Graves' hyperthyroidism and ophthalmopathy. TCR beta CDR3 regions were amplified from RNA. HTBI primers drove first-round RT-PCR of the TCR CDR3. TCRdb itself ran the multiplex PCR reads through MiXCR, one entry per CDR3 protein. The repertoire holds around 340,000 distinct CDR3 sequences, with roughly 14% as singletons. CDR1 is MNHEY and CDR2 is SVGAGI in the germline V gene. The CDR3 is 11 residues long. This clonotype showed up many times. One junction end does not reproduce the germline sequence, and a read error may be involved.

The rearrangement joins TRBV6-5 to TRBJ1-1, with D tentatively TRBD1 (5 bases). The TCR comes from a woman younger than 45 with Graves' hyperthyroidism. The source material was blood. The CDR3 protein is CASSYLGEAFF. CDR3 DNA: TGTGCCAGCAGTTACTTGGGGGAAGCGTTCTTT.